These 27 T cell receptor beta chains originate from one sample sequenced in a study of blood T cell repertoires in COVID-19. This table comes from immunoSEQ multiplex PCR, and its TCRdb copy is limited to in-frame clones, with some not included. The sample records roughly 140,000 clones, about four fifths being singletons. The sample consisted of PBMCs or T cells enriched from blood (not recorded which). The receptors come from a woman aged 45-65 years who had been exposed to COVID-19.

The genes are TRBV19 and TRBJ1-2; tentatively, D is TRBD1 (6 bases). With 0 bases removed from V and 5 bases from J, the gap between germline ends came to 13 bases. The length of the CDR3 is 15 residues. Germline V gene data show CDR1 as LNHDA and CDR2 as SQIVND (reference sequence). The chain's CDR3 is CASSIDRGQSYGYTF. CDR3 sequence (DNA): TGTGCCAGTAGTATAGATCGAGGACAGAGTTATGGCTACACCTTC.

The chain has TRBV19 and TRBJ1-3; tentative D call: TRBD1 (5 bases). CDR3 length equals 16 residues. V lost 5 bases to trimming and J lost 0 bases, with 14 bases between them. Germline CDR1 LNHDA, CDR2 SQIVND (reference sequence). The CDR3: CASSDPGRISGNTIYF. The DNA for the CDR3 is TGTGCCAGTAGTGACCCAGGGCGTATCTCTGGAAACACCATATATTTT.

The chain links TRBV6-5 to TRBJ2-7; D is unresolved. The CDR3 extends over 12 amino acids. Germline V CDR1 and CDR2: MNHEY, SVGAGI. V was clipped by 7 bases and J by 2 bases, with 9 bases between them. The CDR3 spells CASTNRAYEQYF. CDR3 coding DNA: TGTGCCAGCACAAACAGAGCCTACGAGCAGTACTTC.

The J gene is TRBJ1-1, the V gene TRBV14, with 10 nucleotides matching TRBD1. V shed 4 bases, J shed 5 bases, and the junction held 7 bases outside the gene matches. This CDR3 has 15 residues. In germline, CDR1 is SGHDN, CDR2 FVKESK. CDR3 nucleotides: TGTGCCAGCAGCCTTAGGACAGGGGGAAGGACTGAAGCTTTCTTT. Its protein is CASSLRTGGRTEAFF.

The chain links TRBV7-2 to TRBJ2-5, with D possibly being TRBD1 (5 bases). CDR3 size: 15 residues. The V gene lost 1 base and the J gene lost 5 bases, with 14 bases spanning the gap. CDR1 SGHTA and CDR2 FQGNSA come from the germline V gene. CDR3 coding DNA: TGTGCCAGCAGCTTAGTTGGGCAGGGTTTGGAGACCCAGTACTTC. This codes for CASSLVGQGLETQYF.

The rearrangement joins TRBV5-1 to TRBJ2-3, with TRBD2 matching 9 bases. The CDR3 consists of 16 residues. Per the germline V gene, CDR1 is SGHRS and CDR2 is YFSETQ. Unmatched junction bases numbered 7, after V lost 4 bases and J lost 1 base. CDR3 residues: CASSIGASGGTDTQYF. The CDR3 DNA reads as TGCGCCAGCAGCATTGGAGCTAGCGGGGGCACAGATACGCAGTATTTT.

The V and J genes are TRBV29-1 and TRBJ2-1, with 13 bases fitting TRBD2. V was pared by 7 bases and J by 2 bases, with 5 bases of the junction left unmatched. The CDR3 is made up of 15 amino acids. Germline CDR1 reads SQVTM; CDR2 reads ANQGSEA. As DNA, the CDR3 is TGCAGCGCCGGACTAGCGGGAGTGACCTACAATGAGCAGTTCTTC. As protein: CSAGLAGVTYNEQFF.

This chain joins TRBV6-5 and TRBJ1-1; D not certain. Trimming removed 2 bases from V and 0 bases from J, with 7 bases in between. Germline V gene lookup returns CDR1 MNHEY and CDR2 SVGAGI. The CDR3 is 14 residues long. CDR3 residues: CASSYEQLNTEAFF. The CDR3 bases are TGTGCCAGCAGTTACGAACAGTTGAACACTGAAGCTTTCTTT.

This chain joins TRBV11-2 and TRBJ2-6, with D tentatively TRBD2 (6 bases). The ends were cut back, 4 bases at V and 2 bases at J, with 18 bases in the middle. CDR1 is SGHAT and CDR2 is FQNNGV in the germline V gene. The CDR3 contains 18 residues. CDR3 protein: CASSWSGGRITGANVLTF. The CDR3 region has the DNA TGTGCCAGCAGCTGGAGTGGGGGGAGAATAACTGGGGCCAACGTCCTGACTTTC.

CDR3 sequence: CASSSGTGNTGELFF. The CDR3 region has the DNA TGTGCCAGCAGCTCCGGGACAGGGAACACCGGGGAGCTGTTTTTT. The V call is TRBV7-3, the J call TRBJ2-2, with 8 positions matching TRBD1. Looked up from germline, CDR1 is SGHTA and CDR2 is FQGTGA. The V and J ends lost 4 bases and 1 base, in that order; junction bases with no gene match: 2. The CDR3 covers 15 residues.

The CDR3 sequence: CASNSRTISHYGYTF. The CDR3 DNA reads as TGTGCCAGTAACAGCCGCACCATAAGTCACTATGGCTACACCTTC. V and J are TRBV6-5 and TRBJ1-2; D unresolved. V lost 9 bases to trimming and J lost 3 bases, with 20 bases between them. Germline V CDR1 and CDR2: MNHEY, SVGAGI. This CDR3 contains 15 residues.

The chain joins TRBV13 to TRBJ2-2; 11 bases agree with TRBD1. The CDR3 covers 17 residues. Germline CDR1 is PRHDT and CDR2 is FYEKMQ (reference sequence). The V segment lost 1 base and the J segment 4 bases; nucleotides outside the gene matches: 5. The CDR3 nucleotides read TGTGCCAGCAGCTTAGCACCCGGGACAGGGGGCACCGGGGAGCTGTTTTTT. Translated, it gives CASSLAPGTGGTGELFF. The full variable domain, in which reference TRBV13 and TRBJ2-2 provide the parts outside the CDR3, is AAGVIQSPRHLIKEKRETATLKCYPIPRHDTVYWYQQGPGQDPQFLISFYEKMQSDKGSIPDRFSAQQFSDYHSELNMSSLELGDSALYFCASSLAPGTGGTGELFFGEGSRLTVL.

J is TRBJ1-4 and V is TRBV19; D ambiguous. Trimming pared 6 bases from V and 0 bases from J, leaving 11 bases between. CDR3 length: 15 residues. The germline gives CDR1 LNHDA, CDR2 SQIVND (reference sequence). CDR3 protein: CASSFSRATNEKLFF. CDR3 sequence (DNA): TGTGCCAGTAGCTTTTCTAGAGCAACTAATGAAAAACTGTTTTTT.

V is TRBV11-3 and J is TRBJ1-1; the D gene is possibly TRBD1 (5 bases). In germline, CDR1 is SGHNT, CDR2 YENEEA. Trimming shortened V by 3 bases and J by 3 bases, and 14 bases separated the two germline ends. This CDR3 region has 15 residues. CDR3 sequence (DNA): TGTGCCAGCAGCTTCCCAGGCCGGGGGGACACTGAAGCTTTCTTT. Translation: CASSFPGRGDTEAFF. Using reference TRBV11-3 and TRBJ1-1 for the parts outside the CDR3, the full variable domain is EAGVVQSPRYKIIEKKQPVAFWCNPISGHNTLYWYLQNLGQGPELLIRYENEEAVDDSQLPKDRFSAERLKGVDSTLKIQPAELGDSAVYLCASSFPGRGDTEAFFGQGTRLTVV.

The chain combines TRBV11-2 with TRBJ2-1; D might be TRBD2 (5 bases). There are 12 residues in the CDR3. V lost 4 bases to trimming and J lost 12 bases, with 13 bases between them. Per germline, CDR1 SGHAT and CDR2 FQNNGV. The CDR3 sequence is CASSYRARGQFF. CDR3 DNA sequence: TGTGCCAGCAGCTACCGGGCCCGGGGGCAGTTCTTC.

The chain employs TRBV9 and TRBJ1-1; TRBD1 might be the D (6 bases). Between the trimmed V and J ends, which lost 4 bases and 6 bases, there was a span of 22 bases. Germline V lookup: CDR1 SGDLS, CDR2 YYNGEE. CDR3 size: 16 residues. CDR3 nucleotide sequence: TGTGCCAGCAGCACCAGACAGAGGGGGTTCGCGTCTGAAGCTTTCTTT. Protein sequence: CASSTRQRGFASEAFF.

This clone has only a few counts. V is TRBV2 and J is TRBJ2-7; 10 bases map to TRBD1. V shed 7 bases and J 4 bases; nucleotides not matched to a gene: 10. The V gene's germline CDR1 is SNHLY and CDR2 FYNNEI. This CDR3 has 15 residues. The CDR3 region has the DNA TGTGCCAGCACCCGAAGGGGACAGGGGTCGTACGAGCAGTACTTC. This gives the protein CASTRRGQGSYEQYF.

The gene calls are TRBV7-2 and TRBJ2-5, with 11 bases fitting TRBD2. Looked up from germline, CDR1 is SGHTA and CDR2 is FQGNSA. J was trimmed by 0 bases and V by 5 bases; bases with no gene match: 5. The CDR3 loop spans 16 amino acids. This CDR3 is CASSTGLAGYQETQYF. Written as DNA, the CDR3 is TGTGCCAGCAGCACCGGACTAGCGGGCTACCAAGAGACCCAGTACTTC.

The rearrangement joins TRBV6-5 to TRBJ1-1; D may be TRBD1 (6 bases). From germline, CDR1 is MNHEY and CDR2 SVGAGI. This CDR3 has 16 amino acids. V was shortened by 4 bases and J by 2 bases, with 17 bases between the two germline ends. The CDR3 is CASSLGPGHLNTEAFF. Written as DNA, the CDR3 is TGTGCCAGCAGTTTAGGGCCGGGACATCTTAACACTGAAGCTTTCTTT.

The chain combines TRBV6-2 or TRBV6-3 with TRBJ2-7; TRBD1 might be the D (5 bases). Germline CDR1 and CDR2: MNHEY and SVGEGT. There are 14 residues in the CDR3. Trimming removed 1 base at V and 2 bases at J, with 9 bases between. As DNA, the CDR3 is TGTGCCAGCAGTTACTTGACAGCGACCTACGAGCAGTACTTC. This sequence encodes CASSYLTATYEQYF.

The CDR3 spells CASSNGQGYQPQHF. The CDR3 nucleotides read TGTGCCAGTAGCAACGGACAGGGCTATCAGCCCCAGCATTTT. The chain links TRBV19 to TRBJ1-5, with TRBD1 matching 8 bases. CDR1 and CDR2 from the germline V gene are LNHDA and SQIVND (reference sequence). This CDR3 has 14 amino acids. V gave up 6 bases and J gave up 5 bases; unmatched junction bases: 6.

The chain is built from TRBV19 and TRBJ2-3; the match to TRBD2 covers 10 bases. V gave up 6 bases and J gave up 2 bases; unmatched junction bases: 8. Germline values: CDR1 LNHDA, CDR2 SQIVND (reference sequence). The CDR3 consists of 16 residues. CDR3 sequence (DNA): TGTGCCAGTAGCCAGAGACTAGCGGGCGTCACAGATACGCAGTATTTT. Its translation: CASSQRLAGVTDTQYF.

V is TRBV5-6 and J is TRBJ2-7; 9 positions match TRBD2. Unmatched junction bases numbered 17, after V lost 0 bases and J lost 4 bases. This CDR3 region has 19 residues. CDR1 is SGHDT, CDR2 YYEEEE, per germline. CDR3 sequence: CASSLAPAFLSGRPYEQYF. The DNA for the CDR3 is TGTGCCAGCAGCTTGGCCCCCGCCTTTCTCAGCGGGAGGCCTTACGAGCAGTACTTC.

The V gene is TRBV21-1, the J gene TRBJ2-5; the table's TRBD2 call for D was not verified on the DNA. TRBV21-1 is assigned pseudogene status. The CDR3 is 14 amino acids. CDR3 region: CASTRAGRQETQYF. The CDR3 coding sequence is TGTGCCAGCACAAGGGCGGGACGTCAAGAGACCCAGTACTTC.

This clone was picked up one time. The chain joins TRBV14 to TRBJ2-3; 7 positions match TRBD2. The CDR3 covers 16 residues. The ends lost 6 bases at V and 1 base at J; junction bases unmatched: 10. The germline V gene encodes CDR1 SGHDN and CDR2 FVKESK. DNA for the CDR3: TGTGCCAGCAGTCTCTCGGGGGGATGGGGCACAGATACGCAGTATTTT. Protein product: CASSLSGGWGTDTQYF.

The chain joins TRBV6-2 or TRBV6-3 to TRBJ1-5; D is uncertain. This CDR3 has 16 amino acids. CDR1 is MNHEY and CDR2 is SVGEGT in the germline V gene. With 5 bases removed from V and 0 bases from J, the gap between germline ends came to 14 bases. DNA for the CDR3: TGTGCCAGCAGTCCGATTATTACTAATAGCAATCAGCCCCAGCATTTT. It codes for CASSPIITNSNQPQHF.

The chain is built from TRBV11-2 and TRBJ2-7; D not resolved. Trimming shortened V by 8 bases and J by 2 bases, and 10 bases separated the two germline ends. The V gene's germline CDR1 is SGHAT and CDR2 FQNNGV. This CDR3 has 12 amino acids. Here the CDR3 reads CASGGRAYEQYF. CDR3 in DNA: TGTGCCAGCGGTGGCCGGGCCTACGAGCAGTACTTC.